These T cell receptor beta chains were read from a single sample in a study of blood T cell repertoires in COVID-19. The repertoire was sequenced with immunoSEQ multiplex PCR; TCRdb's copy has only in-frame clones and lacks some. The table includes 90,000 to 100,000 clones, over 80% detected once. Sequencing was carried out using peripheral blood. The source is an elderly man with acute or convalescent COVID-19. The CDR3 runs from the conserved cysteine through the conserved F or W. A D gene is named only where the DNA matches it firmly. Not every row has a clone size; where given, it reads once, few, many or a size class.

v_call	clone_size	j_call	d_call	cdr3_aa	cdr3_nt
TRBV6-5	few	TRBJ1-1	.	CASSYSQVTEAFF	TGTGCCAGCAGTTACTCTCAGGTCACTGAAGCTTTCTTT
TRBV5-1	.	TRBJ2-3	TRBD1	CASSSGTGSSTDTQYF	TGCGCCAGCAGCTCCGGGACAGGGAGTAGCACAGATACGCAGTATTTT
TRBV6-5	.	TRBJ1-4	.	CASRGLGEKLFF	TGTGCCAGCAGGGGGCTAGGTGAAAAACTGTTTTTT
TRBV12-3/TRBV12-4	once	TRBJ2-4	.	CASSLSPLNIQYF	TGTGCCAGCAGTTTAAGCCCTTTAAACATTCAGTACTTC
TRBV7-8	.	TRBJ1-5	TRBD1	CASSVTPGQGLNQPQHF	TGTGCCAGCAGTGTCACGCCGGGACAGGGCCTCAATCAGCCCCAGCATTTT
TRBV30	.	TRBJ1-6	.	CASQTGESPLHF	TGTGCAAGCCAAACCGGAGAGTCACCCCTCCACTTT
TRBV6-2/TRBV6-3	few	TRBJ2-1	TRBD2	CASSYSGLAGGGEQFF	TGTGCCAGCAGTTACTCGGGGCTAGCGGGAGGGGGTGAGCAGTTCTTC
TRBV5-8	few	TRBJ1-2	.	CASSADRPNYGYTF	TGTGCCAGCAGCGCTGACAGACCAAACTATGGCTACACCTTC
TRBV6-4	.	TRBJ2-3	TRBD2	CASSSGLAGTDTQYF	TGTGCCAGCAGCTCTGGACTAGCCGGCACAGATACGCAGTATTTT
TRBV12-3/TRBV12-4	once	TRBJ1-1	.	CASKTGPGTEAFF	TGTGCCAGCAAAACAGGGCCAGGCACTGAAGCTTTCTTT
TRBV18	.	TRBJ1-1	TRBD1	CASSPPAAGQESSEAFF	TGTGCCAGCTCACCACCGGCGGCGGGACAGGAGAGTTCTGAAGCTTTCTTT
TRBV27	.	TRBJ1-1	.	CASKLSGGNTEAFF	TGTGCCAGCAAATTATCCGGGGGGAACACTGAAGCTTTCTTT
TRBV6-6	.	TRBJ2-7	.	CASKLTGSSYEQYF	TGTGCCAGCAAACTCACAGGTAGCTCCTACGAGCAGTACTTC
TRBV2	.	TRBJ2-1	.	CASGRDRESYNEQFF	TGTGCCAGCGGACGCGATCGGGAATCCTACAATGAGCAGTTCTTC
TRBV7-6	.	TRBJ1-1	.	CASSPLATANTEAFF	TGTGCCAGCAGCCCACTCGCGACAGCGAACACTGAAGCTTTCTTT
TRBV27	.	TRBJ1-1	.	CASSRGSTRNTEAFF	TGTGCCAGCAGCCGAGGGAGCACAAGGAACACTGAAGCTTTCTTT
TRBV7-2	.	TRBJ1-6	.	CASSLGSSPLHF	TGTGCCAGCAGCTTGGGGAGTTCACCCCTCCACTTT
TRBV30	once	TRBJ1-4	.	CAWNDAGELFF	TGTGCCTGGAATGATGCGGGGGAACTGTTTTTT
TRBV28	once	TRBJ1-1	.	CASSPDKLRAFF	TGTGCCAGCAGTCCAGACAAGTTAAGGGCTTTCTTT
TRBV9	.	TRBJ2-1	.	CASSSRLEYNEQFF	TGTGCCAGCAGCTCCCGACTAGAATACAATGAGCAGTTCTTC
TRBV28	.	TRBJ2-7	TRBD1	CASSGDRPEQYF	TGTGCCAGCAGTGGGGACAGGCCCGAGCAGTACTTC
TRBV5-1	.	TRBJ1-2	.	CASSAKALGGGYTF	TGCGCCAGCAGCGCAAAGGCCCTGGGGGGTGGCTACACCTTC
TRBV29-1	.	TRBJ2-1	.	CSVEGGVVSEQFF	TGCAGCGTTGAAGGGGGAGTGGTTAGTGAGCAGTTCTTC
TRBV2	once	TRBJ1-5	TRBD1	CASSGGTVNQPQHF	TGTGCCAGCAGTGGTGGGACAGTCAATCAGCCCCAGCATTTT
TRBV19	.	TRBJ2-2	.	CASIAVNTGELFF	TGTGCCAGTATAGCAGTGAACACCGGGGAGCTGTTTTTT
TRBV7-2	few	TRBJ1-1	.	CASSSRRGNTEAFF	TGTGCCAGCAGCTCCCGCCGGGGGAACACTGAAGCTTTCTTT
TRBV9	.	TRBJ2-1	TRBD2	CASSVATSGDYNEQFF	TGTGCCAGCAGCGTAGCGACTAGCGGCGACTACAATGAGCAGTTCTTC
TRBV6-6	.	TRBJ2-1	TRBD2	CASRPISGRTYNEQFF	TGTGCCAGCAGACCGATTAGCGGGAGGACGTACAATGAGCAGTTCTTC
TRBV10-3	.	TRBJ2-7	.	CAISERTGIYEQYF	TGTGCCATCAGTGAGCGTACAGGGATCTACGAGCAGTACTTC
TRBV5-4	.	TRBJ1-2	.	CASSSGRDTYGYTF	TGTGCCAGCAGCAGTGGCCGAGACACCTATGGCTACACCTTC
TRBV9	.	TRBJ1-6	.	CASSPRDNSPLHF	TGTGCCAGCAGCCCCCGCGATAATTCACCCCTCCACTTT
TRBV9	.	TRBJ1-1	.	CASSLGGGSTEAFF	TGTGCCAGCAGCCTAGGAGGAGGAAGCACTGAAGCTTTCTTT
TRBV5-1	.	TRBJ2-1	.	CASTPFSTGRYNEQFF	TGCGCCAGCACCCCTTTCTCGACAGGACGATACAATGAGCAGTTCTTC
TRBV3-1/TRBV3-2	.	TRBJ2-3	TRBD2	CASSQVGSGRARDTQYF	TGTGCCAGCAGCCAAGTCGGGAGCGGGAGGGCCCGGGATACGCAGTATTTT